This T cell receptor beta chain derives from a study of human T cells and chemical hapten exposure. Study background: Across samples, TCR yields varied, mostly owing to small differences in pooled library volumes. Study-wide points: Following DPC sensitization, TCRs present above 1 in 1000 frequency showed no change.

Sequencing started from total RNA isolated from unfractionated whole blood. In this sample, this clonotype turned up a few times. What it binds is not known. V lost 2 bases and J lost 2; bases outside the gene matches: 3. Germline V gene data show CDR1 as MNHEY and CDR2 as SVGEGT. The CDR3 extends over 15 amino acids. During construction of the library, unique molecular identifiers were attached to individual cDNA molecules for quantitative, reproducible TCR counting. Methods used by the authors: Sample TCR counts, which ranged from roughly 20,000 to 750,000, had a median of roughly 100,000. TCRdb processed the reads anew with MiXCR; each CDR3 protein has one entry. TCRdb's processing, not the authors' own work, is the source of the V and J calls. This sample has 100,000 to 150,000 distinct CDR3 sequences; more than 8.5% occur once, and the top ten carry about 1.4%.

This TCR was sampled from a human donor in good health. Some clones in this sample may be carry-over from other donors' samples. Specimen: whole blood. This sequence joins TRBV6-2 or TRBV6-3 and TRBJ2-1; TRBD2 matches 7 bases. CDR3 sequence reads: CASSYEAGAYNEQFF. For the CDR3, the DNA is TGTGCCAGCAGTTACGAGGCGGGGGCCTACAATGAGCAGTTCTTC.